Listed below are T cell receptor beta chains from one sample, sequenced in a study of cytomegalovirus exposure and HLA in healthy donors. Produced via immunoSEQ multiplex PCR; TCRdb's table is partial and in-frame only. The sample has approximately 92,000 clones, 69% seen once. The specimen was PBMCs. These receptors came from a man in his fifties or sixties in good health and CMV-seronegative. CDR3s include the opening cysteine and the closing phenylalanine or tryptophan. A D gene is named only where the DNA matches it firmly. Size values are once, few and many counts, or a class for expanded clones, and some rows have none.

D	size	V	J	DNA	CDR3
-	-	TRBV14	TRBJ1-1	TGTGCCAGCAGCCCGTTCGGGGGGCCCGGGAACACTGAAGCTTTCTTT	CASSPFGGPGNTEAFF
-	-	TRBV30	TRBJ2-2	TGTGCCTGGAACGGGAACACCGGGGAGCTGTTTTTT	CAWNGNTGELFF
TRBD2	-	TRBV10-3	TRBJ2-3	TGTGCCATCAGGACAACTAGCGGGAGGGCAGATACGCAGTATTTT	CAIRTTSGRADTQYF
TRBD2	-	TRBV4-2	TRBJ2-1	TGTGCCAGCAGCCAAGATCAGGGGACTAGCGACTGGCAGTTCTTC	CASSQDQGTSDWQFF
-	-	TRBV7-8	TRBJ2-3	TGTGCCAGCAGCTTAGCGCTTTGGAGTGATCTTAGGTCAGATACGCAGTATTTT	CASSLALWSDLRSDTQYF
-	-	TRBV18	TRBJ1-1	TGTGCCAGCTCCACTCTACGGGGGGAGGGCACTGAAGCTTTCTTT	CASSTLRGEGTEAFF
TRBD1	-	TRBV6-1	TRBJ2-7	TGTGCCAGCAGTCCCCGGGACAGGGTAACCTACGAGCAGTACTTC	CASSPRDRVTYEQYF
-	-	TRBV29-1	TRBJ2-3	TGCAGCGTTGACTTGTCGGGGACAGATACGCAGTATTTT	CSVDLSGTDTQYF
-	-	TRBV15	TRBJ2-5	TGTGCCACCAGCAGAGGGGGGACTGACGGGGAGACCCAGTACTTC	CATSRGGTDGETQYF
-	-	TRBV30	TRBJ2-5	TGTGCCTGGAGTGTACTTTTCCGGGAGACCCAGTACTTC	CAWSVLFRETQYF
-	few	TRBV9	TRBJ2-3	TGTGCCAGCAGCCCAGGGGTCACCACAGATACGCAGTATTTT	CASSPGVTTDTQYF
TRBD2	-	TRBV9	TRBJ2-6	TGTGCCAGCAGCGCCCCCTCCGGGACTAGCGGGTTGTCTGGGGCCAACGTCCTGACTTTC	CASSAPSGTSGLSGANVLTF
TRBD1	few	TRBV4-2	TRBJ2-2	TGTGCCAGCAGCCATTTAGGGGGACAGGGGTACACCGGGGAGCTGTTTTTT	CASSHLGGQGYTGELFF
TRBD2	-	TRBV7-9	TRBJ2-1	TGTGCCAGCAGTGTAAGCGGGATCCCGTTAGAGCAGTTCTTC	CASSVSGIPLEQFF
TRBD2	-	TRBV10-3	TRBJ2-1	TGTGCCATCAACCTCGGAGCGGGAACGTTGAATGAGCAGTTCTTC	CAINLGAGTLNEQFF
TRBD1	-	TRBV7-8	TRBJ1-1	TGTGCCAGCAGCTTATCAGGGGGCGTGGGCACTGAAGCTTTCTTT	CASSLSGGVGTEAFF
-	-	TRBV30	TRBJ2-1	TGTGCCTCCCTCCCGGGTGCCTACAATGAGCAGTTCTTC	CASLPGAYNEQFF
TRBD1	few	TRBV5-1	TRBJ1-1	TGCGCCAGCAGCGGAGGACAGGTCCCCGCTGAAGCTTTCTTT	CASSGGQVPAEAFF
-	-	TRBV5-4	TRBJ1-1	TGTGCCAGCAGCTCGGGACAGAACACTGAAGCTTTCTTT	CASSSGQNTEAFF
-	-	TRBV10-3	TRBJ2-5	TGTGCCATCAGGAGGGCAGGCCTGGAGACCCAGTACTTC	CAIRRAGLETQYF
TRBD2	-	TRBV5-4	TRBJ2-1	TGTGCCAGCAGCTTGGAACTAGCGGGAGCAACCAATGAGCAGTTCTTC	CASSLELAGATNEQFF
-	-	TRBV5-6	TRBJ1-1	TGTGCCAGCAGCGCACGGCCCGTCGGGAGCACTGAAGCTTTCTTT	CASSARPVGSTEAFF
-	-	TRBV11-2	TRBJ2-1	TGTGCCAGCAGCCCAGCTGGGCCCCGCGGGGAGCAGTTCTTC	CASSPAGPRGEQFF
TRBD2	-	TRBV2	TRBJ2-3	TGTGCCAGCAGTGTAACTAGCGTTAGCACAGATACGCAGTATTTT	CASSVTSVSTDTQYF
TRBD1	few	TRBV29-1	TRBJ2-1	TGCAGCGTTTTGACCCCAGGACAGGGGGAAAGGGATGAGCAGTTCTTC	CSVLTPGQGERDEQFF
-	once	TRBV28	TRBJ1-5	TGTGCCAGCAGTTTAGAGGCGAAGTCCCAGCATTTT	CASSLEAKSQHF
-	-	TRBV2	TRBJ1-2	TGTGCCAGCTCCAACTCAGGATATGGCTACACCTTC	CASSNSGYGYTF
-	few	TRBV10-1	TRBJ2-1	TGCGCCAGCAGTCCGGTAGGGGAAAAGGATGAGCAGTTCTTC	CASSPVGEKDEQFF
TRBD1	once	TRBV5-6	TRBJ2-7	TGTGCCAGCAGCTTTTGGGACAGGAGGTCCTACGAGCAGTACTTC	CASSFWDRRSYEQYF
TRBD2	-	TRBV5-4	TRBJ2-1	TGTGCCAGCAGCGGCCTCCTAGCGGGGGGGAAGGGTGAGCAGTTCTTC	CASSGLLAGGKGEQFF
-	-	TRBV28	TRBJ1-5	TGTGCCAGCGTTTCGGGCGGGCTGGGCAATCAGCCCCAGCATTTT	CASVSGGLGNQPQHF
-	-	TRBV5-6	TRBJ2-1	TGTGCCAGCAGCTTGGTCTCCGAGCAGTTCTTC	CASSLVSEQFF
-	-	TRBV29-1	TRBJ2-1	TGCAGCGTACAACAAGGAGGTGAGCAGTTCTTC	CSVQQGGEQFF
TRBD1	-	TRBV4-2	TRBJ2-1	TGTGCCAGCAGCCTAGCGGGACAGGGGACTGGTGAGCAGTTCTTC	CASSLAGQGTGEQFF
-	-	TRBV5-1	TRBJ1-1	TGCGCCAGCAGCTTGGCGGCGGGGAGCACTGAAGCTTTCTTT	CASSLAAGSTEAFF
-	-	TRBV5-1	TRBJ1-2	TGCGCCAGCAGCTTCGCAGGGGTTCCTAACTATGGCTACACCTTC	CASSFAGVPNYGYTF
-	-	TRBV6-5	TRBJ1-2	TGTGCCAGCAGTCCGTTGACACCGAACTATGGCTACACCTTC	CASSPLTPNYGYTF
TRBD1	-	TRBV19	TRBJ1-5	TGTGCCAGTAGTGGGGCGGGGACAGGGAGTCAGCCCCAGCATTTT	CASSGAGTGSQPQHF
-	few	TRBV14	TRBJ1-1	TGTGCCAGCAGCCCCAGGGGCCCCACTGAAGCTTTCTTT	CASSPRGPTEAFF
TRBD1	medium-sized	TRBV7-2	TRBJ1-1	TGTGCCAGCAGGGGACAGAGGAACACTGAAGCTTTCTTT	CASRGQRNTEAFF
TRBD2	-	TRBV9	TRBJ2-2	TGTGCCAGCAGCCGGAGCGGGAGTGGCACCGGGGAGCTGTTTTTT	CASSRSGSGTGELFF
-	few	TRBV7-2	TRBJ2-7	TGTGCCAGCAGCAATCGCTACGAGCAGTACTTC	CASSNRYEQYF
-	few	TRBV14	TRBJ1-2	TGTGCCAGCAGCCAAGTAGGAGACCGGCGGGGCTATGGCTACACCTTC	CASSQVGDRRGYGYTF
TRBD1	once	TRBV15	TRBJ1-4	TGTGCCACCAGCAGAGGCCCGGGGGACAGGATTAATGAAAAACTGTTTTTT	CATSRGPGDRINEKLFF
-	-	TRBV20-1	TRBJ1-1	TGCAGTGCTAGATGGGGGGCTGAAGCTTTCTTT	CSARWGAEAFF
TRBD1	-	TRBV29-1	TRBJ1-2	TGCAGCGTTGATCCCGTGACAGGGAACTATGGCTACACCTTC	CSVDPVTGNYGYTF
TRBD2	-	TRBV9	TRBJ2-4	TGTGCCAGCACCGTTCCTAGCGGTCTAGCCAAAAACATTCAGTACTTC	CASTVPSGLAKNIQYF
TRBD2	-	TRBV7-9	TRBJ2-3	TGTGCCAGCAGCTTTAGCGGGGGGGGCACAGATACGCAGTATTTT	CASSFSGGGTDTQYF
-	-	TRBV5-1	TRBJ2-1	TGCGCCAGCAGCTTGGTTCCGGGCAATGAGCAGTTCTTC	CASSLVPGNEQFF
-	-	TRBV4-3	TRBJ1-2	TGCGCCAGCAGCCGGGCAGGGGCCCCCTATGGCTACACCTTC	CASSRAGAPYGYTF
-	-	TRBV5-1	TRBJ2-5	TGCGCCAGCAGCTTGGAAGCATCGCAAGAGACCCAGTACTTC	CASSLEASQETQYF
TRBD1	-	TRBV2	TRBJ1-5	TGTGCCAGCAGAAGTGCCTGGCAGGGGGATCAGCCCCAGCATTTT	CASRSAWQGDQPQHF
-	-	TRBV21-1	TRBJ1-2	TGTGCCAGCAGCAAAGCGCTTTCAGGGCCCTATGGCTACACCTTC	CASSKALSGPYGYTF